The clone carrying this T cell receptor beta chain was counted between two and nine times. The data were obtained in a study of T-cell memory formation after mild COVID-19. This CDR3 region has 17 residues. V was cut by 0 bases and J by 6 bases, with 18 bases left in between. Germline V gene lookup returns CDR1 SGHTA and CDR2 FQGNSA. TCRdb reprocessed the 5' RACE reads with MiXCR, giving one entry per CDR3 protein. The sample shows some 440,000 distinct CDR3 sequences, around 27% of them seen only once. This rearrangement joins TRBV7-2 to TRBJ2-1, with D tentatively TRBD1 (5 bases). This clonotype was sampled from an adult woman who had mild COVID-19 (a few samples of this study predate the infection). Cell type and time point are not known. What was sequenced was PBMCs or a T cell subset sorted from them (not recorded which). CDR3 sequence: CASSLARNRGQGNEQFF. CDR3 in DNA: TGTGCCAGCAGCTTAGCGCGGAATAGGGGCCAGGGCAATGAGCAGTTCTTC.